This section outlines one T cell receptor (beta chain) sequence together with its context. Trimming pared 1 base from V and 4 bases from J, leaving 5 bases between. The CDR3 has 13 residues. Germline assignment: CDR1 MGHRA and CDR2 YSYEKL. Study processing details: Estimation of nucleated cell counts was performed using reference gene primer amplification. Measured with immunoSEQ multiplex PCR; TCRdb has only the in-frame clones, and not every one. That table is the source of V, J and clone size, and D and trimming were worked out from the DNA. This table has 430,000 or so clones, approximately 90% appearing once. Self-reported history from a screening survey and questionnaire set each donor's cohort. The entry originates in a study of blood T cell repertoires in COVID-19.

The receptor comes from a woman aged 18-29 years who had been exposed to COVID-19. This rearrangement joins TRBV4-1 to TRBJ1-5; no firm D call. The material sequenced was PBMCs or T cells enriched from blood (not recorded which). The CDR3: CASSQGANQPQHF. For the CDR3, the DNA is TGCGCCAGCAGCCAAGGGGCAAATCAGCCCCAGCATTTT.